This TCR beta chain was sequenced for a study of OX40 agonist ivuxolimab in advanced cancers. Trimming removed 3 bases at V and 5 bases at J, with 17 bases between. The CDR3 is 15 residues long. Sequenced by immunoSEQ multiplex PCR; TCRdb stores in-frame clones only, minus some. Of approximately 92,000 clones listed, about 80% are singletons. This clone was seen a handful of times. J is TRBJ1-2 and V is TRBV5-3, with no clear D. Being an ORF, TRBV5-3 has a function that is uncertain. The receptor was isolated from an adult with an advanced solid tumor such as melanoma, head and neck, liver or kidney cancer. The material was CD4+ or CD8+ T cells sorted from blood, obtained in a trial of the OX40 agonist ivuxolimab. The CDR3 spells CARSSQIGSWYGYTF. The CDR3 DNA reads as TGTGCCAGAAGCTCTCAAATTGGAAGTTGGTATGGCTACACCTTC.